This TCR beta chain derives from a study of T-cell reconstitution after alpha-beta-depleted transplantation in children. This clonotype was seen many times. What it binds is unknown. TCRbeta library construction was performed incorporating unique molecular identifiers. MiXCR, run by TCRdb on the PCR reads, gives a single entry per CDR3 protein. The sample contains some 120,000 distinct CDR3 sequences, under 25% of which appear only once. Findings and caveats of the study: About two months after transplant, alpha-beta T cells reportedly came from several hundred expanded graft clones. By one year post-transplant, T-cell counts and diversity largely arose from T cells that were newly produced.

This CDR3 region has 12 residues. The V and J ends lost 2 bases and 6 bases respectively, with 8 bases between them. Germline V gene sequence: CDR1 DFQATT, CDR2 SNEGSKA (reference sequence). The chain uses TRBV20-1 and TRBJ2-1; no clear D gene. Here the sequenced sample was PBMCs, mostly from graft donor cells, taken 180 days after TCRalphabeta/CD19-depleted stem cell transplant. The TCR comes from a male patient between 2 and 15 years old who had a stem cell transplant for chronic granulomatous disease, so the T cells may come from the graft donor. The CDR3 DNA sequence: TGCAGTGCTAGATCGCGAGCCAATGAGCAGTTCTTC. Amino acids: CSARSRANEQFF.